These 9 T cell receptor beta chains share one sample of origin, sequenced in a study of cytomegalovirus exposure and HLA in healthy donors. Primers included in the PCR were 60 Vbeta and 13 Jbeta primers. Sequencing used immunoSEQ multiplex PCR; TCRdb keeps in-frame clones, though not all of them. The sample has about 140,000 clones, roughly 80% seen once. Sequenced sample: PBMCs. The receptors originated from a woman between 50 and 59 years old in good health and CMV-seropositive.

CDR3 in amino acids: CASSLTPSGGKYEQYF. In nucleotides, the CDR3 is TGCGCCAGCAGCTTGACGCCCAGCGGGGGCAAGTACGAGCAGTACTTC. The rearrangement uses TRBV5-1 and TRBJ2-7, with 8 bases fitting TRBD2. CDR3 length: 16 amino acids. With V trimmed by 1 base and J by 4 bases, 10 bases remained unmatched. Germline CDR1 reads SGHRS; CDR2 reads YFSETQ.

V is TRBV11-2 and J is TRBJ1-1, with D unresolved. Looked up from germline, CDR1 is SGHAT and CDR2 is FQNNGV. This CDR3 contains 13 residues. V was trimmed by 2 bases and J by 1 base, leaving 5 bases between them. This CDR3 is CASSLSQNTEAFF. CDR3 DNA: TGTGCCAGCAGCTTAAGCCAGAACACTGAAGCTTTCTTT.

The chain recombines TRBV2 with TRBJ1-2; D uncertain. The ends were cut back, 4 bases at V and 8 bases at J, with 17 bases in the middle. This CDR3 is built from 14 residues. Germline V gene lookup returns CDR1 SNHLY and CDR2 FYNNEI. CDR3 protein: CASSGVGAGEGYTF. CDR3 nucleotide sequence: TGTGCCAGCAGTGGAGTCGGAGCCGGAGAGGGCTACACCTTC. The full variable domain, rest sourced from reference TRBV2 and TRBJ1-2, is EPEVTQTPSHQVTQMGQEVILRCVPISNHLYFYWYRQILGQKVEFLVSFYNNEISEKSEIFDDQFSVERPDGSNFTLKIRSTKLEDSAMYFCASSGVGAGEGYTFGSGTRLTVV.

The chain uses TRBV4-1 and TRBJ2-1; the match to TRBD1 covers 7 bases. CDR1 and CDR2 from the germline V gene are MGHRA and YSYEKL. The CDR3 runs 16 residues. V shed 1 base, J shed 2 bases, and the junction held 5 bases outside the gene matches. DNA for the CDR3: TGCGCCAGCAGCCAAGGGGCCGGGACAGCCTACAATGAGCAGTTCTTC. This codes for CASSQGAGTAYNEQFF.

Turning to this clone: This specimen includes other DNA sequences encoding the same CDR3. J is TRBJ2-7 and V is TRBV5-4, with unresolved D. The CDR3 loop spans 14 amino acids. CDR1 and CDR2 (germline): SGHNT, YYREEE (reference sequence). V dropped 0 bases and J dropped 0 bases, with 7 bases sitting between them. CDR3: CASSLGTSSYEQYF. Here the CDR3 DNA reads TGTGCCAGCAGCTTGGGCACGAGCTCCTACGAGCAGTACTTC.

This chain uses TRBV6-1 with TRBJ1-1; D gene ambiguous. CDR1 and CDR2 from the germline V gene are MNHNS and SASEGT. CDR3 length equals 14 residues. V lost 4 bases and J lost 0, with 9 bases in between. CDR3 residues: CASSVVSLNTEAFF. In DNA form, the CDR3 reads TGTGCCAGCAGTGTTGTCAGTTTGAACACTGAAGCTTTCTTT.

The CDR3 loop reads CASNALTGDTEAFF. The CDR3 region has the DNA TGTGCCAGCAACGCTTTAACAGGGGACACTGAAGCTTTCTTT. The rearrangement links TRBV6-5 to TRBJ1-1, with 7 bases matching TRBD1. Germline assignment: CDR1 MNHEY and CDR2 SVGAGI. Trimming at V came to 7 bases and at J to 3 bases, leaving 8 bases not matched to a gene. The CDR3 totals 14 residues.

The genes are TRBV10-3 and TRBJ1-6, with TRBD1 matching 7 bases. Germline-derived CDR1 and CDR2 are ENHRY and SYGVKD. The CDR3 has 16 amino acids. V was pared by 2 bases and J by 6 bases, with 7 bases of the junction left unmatched. The CDR3, as DNA: TGTGCCATCAGTGAGAGTTTTACAGGGGCTAATTCACCCCTCCACTTT. Translated: CAISESFTGANSPLHF.

V usage is TRBV5-5 and J usage is TRBJ1-5; TRBD1 might be the D (6 bases). CDR3 length: 14 amino acids. Trimming took 1 base from V and 7 from J, leaving 12 bases between them. CDR1 and CDR2 (germline): SGHKS, YYEKEE (reference sequence). CDR3 bases: TGTGCCAGCAGCTTGTTAGGGGGTCGGCAGCCCCAGCATTTT. It yields the protein CASSLLGGRQPQHF.